These 9 T cell receptor beta chains originate from one sample sequenced in a study of shared clonotypes between healthy human individuals. Profiling relied on immunoSEQ multiplex PCR, and the TCRdb table lists in-frame clones only, not all of them. This table has some 1,100,000 clones, more than 75% appearing once. The specimen was memory CD4+ T cells from PBMCs. The subset here: CD45RA-negative fraction. Source of these receptors: a man between 18 and 29 years old in good health. Some clones in this sample may be carry-over from other donors' samples.

The chain carries TRBV5-6 and TRBJ2-2, with D hard to call. The CDR3 length is 13 residues. Germline lookup yields CDR1 SGHDT and CDR2 YYEEEE. The V and J ends lost 1 base and 6 bases respectively, with 7 bases between them. This CDR3 is CASSLLGSGELFF. CDR3 DNA: TGTGCCAGCAGCTTGTTAGGGTCCGGGGAGCTGTTTTTT.

The rearrangement links TRBV5-6 to TRBJ1-5; a possible D gene is TRBD1 (6 bases). The germline V gene encodes CDR1 SGHDT and CDR2 YYEEEE. The V end was cut by 1 base, the J end by 1 base, with 18 bases between. The CDR3 sequence is 18 residues long. The CDR3 region has the DNA TGTGCCAGCAGCTTGCGGCTGGGGGCGGTAGGGAGCAATCAGCCCCAGCATTTT. Protein product: CASSLRLGAVGSNQPQHF.

The gene calls are TRBV4-1 and TRBJ2-3; 7 nucleotides line up with TRBD2. CDR1 MGHRA and CDR2 YSYEKL come from the germline V gene. The CDR3 totals 14 residues. V shed 4 bases and J 1 base; nucleotides not matched to a gene: 2. The CDR3 reads CASSRREGTDTQYF. In nucleotides, the CDR3 is TGCGCCAGCAGCCGACGGGAGGGCACAGATACGCAGTATTTT.

V and J are TRBV6-6 and TRBJ2-3; 7 positions match TRBD1. The V gene end was trimmed by 0 bases and the J gene end by 1 base; junction bases not matched to a gene: 1. This CDR3 is built from 15 residues. Germline loops: CDR1 MNHNY, CDR2 SVGAGI (reference sequence). The CDR3, as DNA: TGTGCCAGCAGTTACTCACAGGGGCGCACAGATACGCAGTATTTT. This codes for CASSYSQGRTDTQYF.

Remarks on this clone: At the DNA level, this CDR3 is encoded by other sequences in the same sample as well. The chain recombines TRBV7-8 with TRBJ2-7; TRBD2 might be the D (5 bases). The CDR3 covers 12 residues. Germline CDR1 and CDR2: SGHVS and FQNEAQ. The V gene lost 1 base and the J gene lost 6 bases, with 7 bases spanning the gap. The CDR3 DNA reads TGTGCCAGCAGCTTAGGGACTGGCGAGCAGTACTTC. Amino acids: CASSLGTGEQYF.

CDR3 coding DNA: TGTGCCAGCAGCACCTTGGACGGAAAAAATCAGCCCCAGCATTTT. It yields the protein CASSTLDGKNQPQHF. The chain joins TRBV7-9 to TRBJ1-5; D is unclear. Looked up from germline, CDR1 is SEHNR and CDR2 is FQNEAQ (reference sequence). V lost 5 bases and J lost 4, with 15 bases in between. The CDR3 runs 15 residues.

This chain connects TRBV7-2 to TRBJ1-1; D is unresolved. V lost 2 bases and J 3 bases, leaving 1 base between the germline ends. Looked up from germline, CDR1 is SGHTA and CDR2 is FQGNSA. The CDR3 contains 11 residues. The CDR3 spells CASSLYTEAFF. CDR3 coding DNA: TGTGCCAGCAGCTTATACACTGAAGCTTTCTTT.

The V and J genes are TRBV30 and TRBJ2-6, with no clear D. CDR3 length equals 13 residues. V lost 2 bases and J lost 4, with 6 bases in between. Germline assignment: CDR1 GTSNPN and CDR2 SVGIG (reference sequence). The CDR3: CAWSTDGANVLTF. The CDR3 DNA reads as TGTGCCTGGAGTACCGACGGGGCCAACGTCCTGACTTTC. The full variable domain, its missing parts supplied by reference TRBV30 and TRBJ2-6, is SQTIHQWPATLVQPVGSPLSLECTVEGTSNPNLYWYRQAAGRGLQLLFYSVGIGQISSEVPQNLSASRPQDRQFILSSKKLLLSDSGFYLCAWSTDGANVLTFGAGSRLTVL.

The CDR3 loop is CASSSGQSWSEAFF. CDR3 nucleotides: TGTGCCAGCAGCTCTGGACAGTCGTGGAGTGAAGCTTTCTTT. This chain connects TRBV7-3 to TRBJ1-1; perhaps TRBD1 as D (6 bases). The CDR3 loop spans 14 amino acids. Trimming removed 4 bases at V and 7 bases at J, with 16 bases between. Germline CDR1 SGHTA, CDR2 FQGTGA.